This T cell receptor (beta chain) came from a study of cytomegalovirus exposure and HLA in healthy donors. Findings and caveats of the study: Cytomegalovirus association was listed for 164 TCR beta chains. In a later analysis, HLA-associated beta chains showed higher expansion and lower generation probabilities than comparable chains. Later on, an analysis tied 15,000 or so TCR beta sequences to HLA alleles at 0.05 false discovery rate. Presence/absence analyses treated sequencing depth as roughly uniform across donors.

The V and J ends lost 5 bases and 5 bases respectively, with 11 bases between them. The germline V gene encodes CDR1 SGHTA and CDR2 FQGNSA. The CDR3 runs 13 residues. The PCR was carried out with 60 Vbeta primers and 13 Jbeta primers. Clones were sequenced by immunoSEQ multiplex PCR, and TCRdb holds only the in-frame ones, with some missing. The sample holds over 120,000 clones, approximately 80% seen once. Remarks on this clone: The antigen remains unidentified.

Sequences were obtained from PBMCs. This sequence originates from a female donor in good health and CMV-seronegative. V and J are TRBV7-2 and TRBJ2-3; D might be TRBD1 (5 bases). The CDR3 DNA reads TGTGCCAGCAGCCTTAAGGGGATAGATACGCAGTATTTT. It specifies CASSLKGIDTQYF.